This is a list of T cell receptor beta chains from one sample in a study of blood T cell repertoires in COVID-19. Profiling relied on immunoSEQ multiplex PCR, and the TCRdb table lists in-frame clones only, not all of them. The table lists under 500,000 clones, 87% of them singletons. Sequencing was done on a sample of PBMCs or T cells enriched from blood (not recorded which). The receptors originated from a woman aged 18-35 years with acute COVID-19. The conserved cysteine and the conserved F or W are not part of the CDR3 here.

v_call: TRBV2; cdr3_aa: ASSELAGVGEQY
v_call: TRBV6-4; cdr3_aa: ASSEAGTGAQY
v_call: TRBV28; cdr3_aa: ASSFEGPRTQY
v_call: TRBV7-9; cdr3_aa: ASSLVGGRSYNEQF
v_call: TRBV3-1/TRBV3-2; cdr3_aa: ASSTRDWGTQY
v_call: TRBV2; cdr3_aa: ASSDGGVEQY
v_call: TRBV6-6; cdr3_aa: ASSSWSGTEAF
v_call: TRBV7-2; cdr3_aa: ASSLAISSYNEQF
v_call: TRBV6-6; cdr3_aa: ASSKQGNTEAF
v_call: TRBV6-5; cdr3_aa: ASRSGEKYEQY
v_call: TRBV15; cdr3_aa: ATSRSGKVYNSPLH
v_call: TRBV11-2; cdr3_aa: ASSLVGGLFANTGELF
v_call: TRBV2; cdr3_aa: ASSETSGGRYEQY
v_call: TRBV18; cdr3_aa: ASSAGLDGYT
v_call: TRBV19; cdr3_aa: ASNMGASGEKLF
v_call: TRBV7-6; cdr3_aa: ASSYRGVGETQY
v_call: TRBV7-8; cdr3_aa: ASSSTPDRGYGYT
v_call: TRBV7-9; cdr3_aa: ASSSDRVSQPQH
v_call: TRBV9; cdr3_aa: ASSNGLATHYEQY
v_call: TRBV6-6; cdr3_aa: ASSYSLDTQY
v_call: TRBV6-5; cdr3_aa: ASRFRDTENQPQH
v_call: TRBV29-1; cdr3_aa: SVERGQNYEQY
v_call: TRBV10-1; cdr3_aa: ASSKGTSGSRTDTQY
v_call: TRBV24-1; cdr3_aa: ATSEPGQHQPQH
v_call: TRBV19; cdr3_aa: ASNTGVGFYEQY
v_call: TRBV2; cdr3_aa: ASSGQGFGYT
v_call: TRBV7-9; cdr3_aa: ASSFRGTNEKLF
v_call: TRBV6-5; cdr3_aa: ASQGFAETQY
v_call: TRBV18; cdr3_aa: ASSPPGLAGETQY
v_call: TRBV2; cdr3_aa: ASTGAGGYSYEQY
v_call: TRBV7-2; cdr3_aa: ASSLGTEGYEQY
v_call: TRBV30; cdr3_aa: AWSALRGQPQH
v_call: TRBV2; cdr3_aa: ASSIDRGGGQPQH
v_call: TRBV19; cdr3_aa: ASSPDHRVNTEAF
v_call: TRBV15; cdr3_aa: ATSRTRPDTQY
v_call: TRBV19; cdr3_aa: ASSIAASFRGELF
v_call: TRBV28; cdr3_aa: ASRAKTGRGNQETQY
v_call: TRBV6-5; cdr3_aa: ASSFGQGLNSPLH
v_call: TRBV4-2; cdr3_aa: ASSQVTSGGTKTQY
v_call: TRBV19; cdr3_aa: ASNSGLLNEQY
v_call: TRBV7-2; cdr3_aa: ASSPLDYAYEQY
v_call: TRBV27; cdr3_aa: ASSVGLAGVYEQY
v_call: TRBV9; cdr3_aa: ASSVGRQAVEKLF
v_call: TRBV27; cdr3_aa: ASRTGQGVGEQY
v_call: TRBV5-3; cdr3_aa: ARSLRLAGVSGELF
v_call: TRBV7-7; cdr3_aa: ASSLVLGRLAYNEQF
v_call: TRBV7-2; cdr3_aa: ASSRGVEQY
v_call: TRBV10-3; cdr3_aa: AISEDRGDGYT
v_call: TRBV11-2; cdr3_aa: ASSLELGQGSYEQY
v_call: TRBV28; cdr3_aa: ASSFQGTANTGELF
v_call: TRBV5-1; cdr3_aa: ASSLRLQAGHEQY
v_call: TRBV2; cdr3_aa: ASRGTGATYSNQPQH
v_call: TRBV2; cdr3_aa: ATARGGGNTEAF
v_call: TRBV12-3/TRBV12-4; cdr3_aa: ASRQGDNSPLH
v_call: TRBV24-1; cdr3_aa: ATFYVDTIY